Sequencing of this T cell receptor (beta chain) was carried out in a study of cytotoxic CD8 clonotypes in ibrutinib-treated CLL. The study, taken as a whole, reports: At baseline, clonality was higher than in age-matched healthy donors and correlated with CD8+ counts.

The ends were cut back, 0 bases at V and 4 bases at J, with 9 bases in the middle. This CDR3 contains 14 residues. Germline V gene data show CDR1 as MNHEY and CDR2 as SVGAGI. Sequencing was performed with immunoSEQ multiplex PCR; in TCRdb, only in-frame clones are kept and a portion is missing. Among 300,000 to 400,000 clones, 60% to 80% were seen once, and the ten largest hold just under 6.5%. With respect to this clone: Antigen unknown.

This TCR came from a human donor with chronic lymphocytic leukemia. The source was PBMCs, collected after 36 months of ibrutinib treatment. The V and J genes are TRBV6-5 and TRBJ1-2; unclear D gene. The CDR3 nucleotides are TGTGCCAGCAGTTACTCGGGCAGGTTCTATGGCTACACCTTC. Protein product: CASSYSGRFYGYTF.